This entry features one TCR beta chain sequence. Its recognized antigen is unknown. Base-call qualities are not available, and no considerably larger clone is one nucleotide away. The reads were generated on an Illumina NovaSeq 6000. TCR cDNA was synthesized by 5'RACE template switching, which introduced a universal primer site and unique molecular identifiers. Priming of cDNA synthesis was performed from both the TCR alpha and TCR beta constant segments. Libraries were amplified in two PCR steps, with sample barcodes and sequencing adapters added in the second step. Sequencing of libraries was done on Illumina HiSeq 2500 (2x100 bp) or NovaSeq (2x150 bp). Per the source publication's procedure: MIGEC handled demultiplexing of reads and collapsing into UMI consensus sequences, while MiXCR performed V(D)J alignment. Clonotypes responding to the vaccine were identified with edgeR on replicate PBMC samples, with the criteria of FDR below 0.01 and a log2 fold change above 5 up to day 15. Bulk clonotypes were assigned CD4 or CD8 identity according to which sequenced CD4 or CD8 repertoire held them at higher abundance. TCRdb reprocessed the public reads (quality trimming at Q25 with fastp, clone calling with MiXCR) and kept in-frame beta chains. Rows merge per CDR3 protein into single entries with the most common DNA and genes. The V and J calls, along with clone size, are taken from TCRdb and not from the paper's own processing. The sample profile shows 250,000 to 400,000 distinct CDR3 sequences; about 4.5% of them were found once. The top ten clonotypes cover approximately 19% of the sample.

In light of the paper, this sample's treatment or condition label describes: live attenuated yellow fever vaccine strain. At each blood-draw timepoint, two biological replicates of bulk PBMCs were collected. A standard Ficoll-Paque protocol was used to isolate PBMCs from peripheral blood. TriZol was used to extract RNA from bulk PBMCs, CD4 and CD8 fractions, and dextramer-positive and dextramer-negative fractions. These data come from a study of T cells after yellow fever vaccination (dated by TCRdb to the late 2010s). For the wider study: The SMART-Seq v4 Ultra Low Input RNA kit was used to prepare libraries from fractions with low cell numbers. To track T-cell clones before and after primary and booster YFV17D yellow fever vaccination, bulk TCR alpha and beta repertoires were sequenced longitudinally. Two healthy male donors made up the cohort, one aged 18 to 30 years and the other aged 30 to 40 years. Bulk PBMC replicates and cell subsets were isolated from blood drawn at multiple timepoints before and after both primary and secondary immunization. Study-wide findings and limitations: The study included only a couple of donors, which limits how far the findings can be generalized. After the booster, most clones that had expanded after primary vaccination were detected again (over 95% of CD4 and 88% of CD8), suggesting broad maintenance of memory. Because abundant contaminating clonotypes from the bulk population could be contained in FACS-sorted repertoires, computational filtering was required. Compared with the primary T-cell response, the secondary T-cell response was weaker but faster, peaking on day 5 rather than day 15. A small fraction of clonotypes appeared in both the CD4 and CD8 compartments, likely as a result of convergent recombination.

From V the trimming removes 0 bases and from J it removes 2 bases, while the gene matches leave 10 bases of the junction unaccounted for. CDR1 and CDR2 were assigned from the germline V gene as MNHEY and SVGEGT. Its CDR3 holds 19 amino acids, cysteine through phenylalanine. Just CDR3 DNA is preserved here, 57 bases in frame from base 1. The chain couples TRBV6-2 or TRBV6-3 to TRBJ2-1; 10 bases in the middle match TRBD2. The sample here was PBMCs, taken 15 days after the yellow fever booster vaccination. This receptor was obtained from a young man who received the YFV17D yellow fever vaccine. CDR3 protein: CASSYSLVAGGLPYNEQFF. Here is the DNA: TGTGCCAGCAGTTACTCGCTTGTAGCGGGGGGTCTACCCTACAATGAGCAGTTCTTC.